Listed below are T cell receptor beta chains from one sample, sequenced in a study of sequential checkpoint blockade in melanoma. Assay: immunoSEQ multiplex PCR; the TCRdb copy retains only in-frame clones and omits some. Of 15,000 or so clones listed, around two thirds were seen once; the top ten hold under 25%. The sequences come from CD8+ T cells sorted from blood (inferred from file names), collected from a patient given nivolumab and ipilimumab in sequence. Receptors originate from a human donor with melanoma. The CDR3 runs from the conserved cysteine through the conserved F or W. A D gene is named only where the DNA matches it firmly. Where a row states a size, it is once, few, many or the class of an expanded clone; other rows omit it.

j_call: TRBJ1-1
d_call: -
clone_size: -
cdr3_length: 15
v_call: TRBV2
cdr3_aa: CASSEPLIMNTEAFF
cdr3_nt: TGTGCCAGCAGTGAACCCCTAATAATGAACACTGAAGCTTTCTTT

j_call: TRBJ2-7
d_call: -
clone_size: -
cdr3_length: 12
v_call: TRBV6-1
cdr3_aa: CASSVGRYEQYF
cdr3_nt: TGTGCCAGTAGCGTCGGGCGGTACGAGCAGTACTTC

j_call: TRBJ2-1
d_call: TRBD2
clone_size: -
cdr3_length: 15
v_call: TRBV29-1
cdr3_aa: CSVELAGVSYNEQFF
cdr3_nt: TGCAGCGTTGAACTAGCGGGGGTCTCCTACAATGAGCAGTTCTTC

j_call: TRBJ2-3
d_call: TRBD1
clone_size: -
cdr3_length: 14
v_call: TRBV9
cdr3_aa: CASSDPLPGQTQYF
cdr3_nt: TGTGCCAGCAGCGACCCTCTACCGGGACAGACGCAGTATTTT

j_call: TRBJ2-7
d_call: TRBD2
clone_size: -
cdr3_length: 15
v_call: TRBV27
cdr3_aa: CASSSTGGLEFEQYF
cdr3_nt: TGTGCCAGCAGTTCAACGGGGGGGCTAGAGTTCGAGCAGTACTTC

j_call: TRBJ1-6
d_call: -
clone_size: once
cdr3_length: 16
v_call: TRBV5-1
cdr3_aa: CASSEDRSGGSSPLHF
cdr3_nt: TGCGCCAGCAGCGAAGACAGGAGCGGTGGAAGTTCACCCCTCCACTTT

j_call: TRBJ1-1
d_call: -
clone_size: -
cdr3_length: 15
v_call: TRBV16
cdr3_aa: CASSQSGRGDTEAFF
cdr3_nt: TGTGCCAGCAGCCAATCCGGCCGGGGGGACACTGAAGCTTTCTTT

j_call: TRBJ1-2
d_call: TRBD1
clone_size: few
cdr3_length: 19
v_call: TRBV5-1
cdr3_aa: CASSLAQAPTGEENYGYTF
cdr3_nt: TGCGCCAGCAGCTTGGCCCAAGCGCCGACAGGGGAGGAAAACTATGGCTACACCTTC

j_call: TRBJ1-1
d_call: TRBD1
clone_size: -
cdr3_length: 13
v_call: TRBV6-5
cdr3_aa: CASSYGQGTEAFF
cdr3_nt: TGTGCCAGCAGTTACGGACAGGGTACTGAAGCTTTCTTT

j_call: TRBJ1-6
d_call: -
clone_size: -
cdr3_length: 16
v_call: TRBV7-3
cdr3_aa: CASSLTGGGYNSPLHF
cdr3_nt: TGTGCCAGCAGCTTAACGGGGGGGGGCTATAATTCACCCCTCCACTTT

j_call: TRBJ2-5
d_call: TRBD2
clone_size: -
cdr3_length: 18
v_call: TRBV6-1
cdr3_aa: CASSEAGFSSGGEETQYF
cdr3_nt: TGTGCCAGCAGTGAAGCGGGGTTTTCCAGCGGGGGGGAAGAGACCCAGTACTTC

j_call: TRBJ1-2
d_call: -
clone_size: few
cdr3_length: 16
v_call: TRBV11-2
cdr3_aa: CASSSPSETGPKSYTF
cdr3_nt: TGTGCCAGCAGCTCCCCGTCCGAGACAGGTCCCAAGAGCTACACCTTC

j_call: TRBJ2-3
d_call: -
clone_size: -
cdr3_length: 15
v_call: TRBV5-4
cdr3_aa: CASSSTGSLADTQYF
cdr3_nt: TGTGCCAGCAGCTCAACAGGGAGTCTCGCAGATACGCAGTATTTT

j_call: TRBJ2-1
d_call: -
clone_size: -
cdr3_length: 12
v_call: TRBV9
cdr3_aa: CASSVGPNEQFF
cdr3_nt: TGTGCCAGCAGCGTAGGGCCAAACGAGCAGTTCTTC

j_call: TRBJ2-1
d_call: TRBD2
clone_size: -
cdr3_length: 16
v_call: TRBV4-1
cdr3_aa: CASSPWALSGGNEQFF
cdr3_nt: TGCGCCAGCAGCCCCTGGGCCCTTAGCGGGGGAAATGAGCAGTTCTTC

j_call: TRBJ1-1
d_call: -
clone_size: few
cdr3_length: 17
v_call: TRBV21-1
cdr3_aa: CASSRNGVGDRKTEAFF
cdr3_nt: TGTGCCAGCAGCAGGAACGGCGTGGGGGACAGAAAGACTGAAGCTTTCTTT

j_call: TRBJ2-2
d_call: -
clone_size: -
cdr3_length: 11
v_call: TRBV25-1
cdr3_aa: CASSRAGELFF
cdr3_nt: TGTGCCAGCAGTCGGGCCGGGGAGCTGTTTTTT

j_call: TRBJ1-2
d_call: TRBD1
clone_size: -
cdr3_length: 13
v_call: TRBV6-5
cdr3_aa: CASSYVTGEGYTF
cdr3_nt: TGTGCCAGCAGTTACGTAACAGGGGAAGGCTACACCTTC

j_call: TRBJ2-5
d_call: TRBD1
clone_size: -
cdr3_length: 15
v_call: TRBV7-3
cdr3_aa: CASSLIGQDGETQYF
cdr3_nt: TGTGCCAGCAGCTTAATCGGACAGGATGGGGAGACCCAGTACTTC

j_call: TRBJ1-6
d_call: -
clone_size: -
cdr3_length: 14
v_call: TRBV7-3
cdr3_aa: CASSPHGSDSPLHF
cdr3_nt: TGTGCCAGCAGCCCGCACGGGAGTGATTCACCCCTCCACTTT

j_call: TRBJ2-2
d_call: -
clone_size: -
cdr3_length: 15
v_call: TRBV7-2
cdr3_aa: CASSLVAGVPGELFF
cdr3_nt: TGTGCCAGCAGCTTGGTGGCCGGGGTTCCCGGGGAGCTGTTTTTT

j_call: TRBJ2-7
d_call: -
clone_size: few
cdr3_length: 15
v_call: TRBV19
cdr3_aa: CASRIDREGTHEQYF
cdr3_nt: TGTGCCAGTAGAATCGACCGTGAGGGAACCCACGAGCAGTACTTC

j_call: TRBJ1-1
d_call: -
clone_size: -
cdr3_length: 14
v_call: TRBV5-6
cdr3_aa: CASSPGTLNTEAFF
cdr3_nt: TGTGCCAGCAGCCCGGGGACACTGAACACTGAAGCTTTCTTT